The following is a TCR beta chain sequence with its context. There is no known antigen for this receptor. No quality values exist for individual bases; no much larger clone is one base distant. TCRbeta rearrangements were sequenced from genomic DNA using the immunoSEQ assay at survey resolution. The paper's data handling went like this. In the TCR sequencing data, the lowest productive clonotype frequency that could be detected was 2.59 x 10-5. Only productive TCRbeta rearrangements, defined as complete and in-frame sequences, were included in the analyses. Sample clonality was computed as Simpson clonality in the immunoSEQ Analyzer version 3.0. Clones were binned by frequency as very rare, small, medium, large (1-20%) or hyperexpanded (>20%). OLGA 1.2.3 estimated generation probabilities, VDJtools produced V-gene circos plots, VDJdb was queried for specificities, and GLIPH identified CDR3 motifs. What TCRdb holds here is the immuneACCESS table cut down to in-frame rearrangements. Part of the clones is not present; checked against another copy, under half of the missing clones reflect an unresolved V gene, and the others are unexplained. V and J calls and clone size are as listed in that table; D and trimming were resolved from the DNA. The sample yields about 3,600 clones; 65% to 90% were counted once. 2.4% of the sample lies in the top ten.

The source of the sample is a study of STAT5B mutations in CD4+ large granular lymphocyte leukemia (dated by TCRdb to between 2022 and 2023). About the study as a whole: Among the healthy controls, the CDR3 'QG' motif was associated with a particular HLA allele. The study compared the TCRbeta repertoires of patients with CD4+ T-cell large granular lymphocyte leukemia against those of healthy blood donors. Flow cytometry performed on FACSCanto II or FACSVerse showed that the purified fractions had more than 95% purity among lymphocytes. The full study reports these points: Each patient's main leukemic clonotypes were private, but roughly a quarter of these clonotypes showed up at low frequency in the non-leukemic repertoires of other patients. Data were not HLA-matched; higher clonality in CD4+ versus CD8+ T-LGLL could reflect the relatively small sample size. TRBV06-family usage was enriched among the top patient clones (8/27) compared with healthy controls (2/35). Greater clonality appeared to be present in CD4-sorted patient repertoires than in healthy CD4+ repertoires, and the difference was retained after the putative leukemic clones were removed.

Healthy controls were some 34 blood donors whose buffy coats came from the Finnish Red Cross blood service. All TCR-sequenced material derived from peripheral blood: patient blood samples and healthy donor buffy coats. Ficoll-Hypaque gradient centrifugation was used to isolate peripheral blood mononuclear cells. For the healthy controls, CD4+ cells were obtained from buffy coats by magnetic purification. The Gentra Puregene Cell and Tissue kit was used for genomic DNA extraction, and quantification was performed on a Qubit 2.0 fluorometer. V is shortened by 0 bases, J by 6 bases, and the region joining them spans 13 bases. The CDR3 contains 15 residues, cysteine and phenylalanine counted. Of the read, only the CDR3 DNA is kept; its 45 bases are in frame from base 1. The germline V gene gives CDR1 as SGHRS and CDR2 as YFSETQ.

The clonotype comes from a human donor in good health. Recombination joined TRBV5-1 with TRBJ1-5; TRBD1 is possibly the D segment (6 matching bases). The sequenced sample consisted of CD4+ T cells from blood buffy coats. The sequence in DNA is TGCGCCAGCAGCTTGGCTGGGGGCATTGGTCAGCCCCAGCATTTT. Translation gives CASSLAGGIGQPQHF.